Here is one T cell receptor beta chain with its context. The target antigen is unknown. The donors were members of the validation cohort, which comprised about 130 subjects and was separate from the first cohort of 666 subjects. The record originates from a study of cytomegalovirus exposure and HLA in healthy donors. Germline CDR1 reads LNHDA; CDR2 reads SQIVND (reference sequence). The CDR3 sequence is 15 residues long. The J segment lost 1 base and the V segment lost 7 bases, leaving 8 bases of the junction unmatched. Study-wide results and limits: It was found in a later analysis that first-cohort TCR clusters tended to co-occur in the 90 to 150 validation repertoires. Rare TCR sequences predominated, though certain public TCRs were found in many donors.

Clones were sequenced by immunoSEQ multiplex PCR, and TCRdb holds only the in-frame ones, with some missing. The table lists about 55,000 clones, around nine tenths of them singletons, with over 3% in the top ten. The chain links TRBV19 to TRBJ2-7, with 9 bases matching TRBD1. Material for sequencing was PBMCs. The receptor was isolated from a man younger than 35 in good health and CMV-seronegative. The CDR3 spells CASTQTGTGSYEQYF. For the CDR3, the DNA is TGTGCCAGTACTCAAACCGGGACAGGGTCCTACGAGCAGTACTTC.